This T cell receptor (beta chain) was obtained from a study of T-cell memory formation after mild COVID-19 (dated by TCRdb to the early 2020s). Background for the entire study: Most TCR sequence clusters were specific to one of the two donors. T-cell clones expanding and contracting after mild COVID-19 in two donors were tracked by longitudinal TCRalpha and TCRbeta repertoire sequencing. Two young, previously healthy adult volunteers made up the cohort, one male and one female.

These reads were obtained on an Illumina NovaSeq 6000. Using 5'RACE with constant-segment primers, TCRalpha and TCRbeta cDNA libraries were constructed, with sample barcodes and unique molecular identifiers added in the process. RNA was extracted from every sample with Trizol reagent. Libraries were amplified in two PCR steps, with a second sample barcode and Illumina TruSeq adapters added in the second step. The libraries were sequenced on an Illumina NovaSeq using 2 x 150 bp paired-end reads. Concerning the study's data processing: Demultiplexing of reads and collapsing into UMI-guided consensus sequences were performed with migec v1.2.7. Using mixcr v2.1.11, the UMI consensuses were aligned to TRA and TRB V and J templates and assembled into clonotypes. Clonotypes were classified as expanded or contracted when called significant by both edgeR and NoisET, with noise models trained on biological replicates. edgeR calls used a false discovery rate-adjusted p below 0.01 and a log2 fold-change threshold of 1. As an exploratory analysis of dynamics, max-normalized trajectories of the 1000 most abundant clonotypes were examined with PCA combined with hierarchical clustering. Each responding clone was given a CD4 or CD8 phenotype based on the CD4+ and CD8+ repertoires, which had been sequenced separately. Starting from the raw public reads, TCRdb applied fastp trimming at Q25, assembled clones with MiXCR and retained in-frame beta chains. Rows are unified per CDR3 protein, each entry keeping the most common DNA and genes. The V and J calls shown here were made by TCRdb, not taken from the authors' results. Here the sample has 250,000 or so distinct CDR3 sequences; roughly 18% occur a single time. The ten largest clones take up roughly 23% of the sample.

Findings and caveats that apply to the study as a whole: Contracting CD4+ clones turned up mainly in the CM and EM memory subsets, whereas EMRA was where CD8+ clones were enriched. The second-wave clones that peaked on day 37 were not confirmed to be SARS-CoV-2 specific. From day 15 to 85, contracting clones showed balanced CD4/CD8 phenotypes, whereas a second wave of clones that expanded from day 15 to 37 leaned towards CD4+. Only a couple of mild cases were covered in the study, and larger cohorts including severe cases with pre-infection samples were considered necessary. Some responding clones were found in pre-infection memory, which suggests that pre-existing cross-reactive memory T cells took part in the SARS-CoV-2 response.

Ten or more counts support this clonotype. Its antigen remains unidentified. Within one base of it there is no much larger clone, and no base qualities were kept. PBMCs were isolated by Ficoll-Paque density gradient centrifugation. V is pruned by 0 bases and J by 8 bases, leaving 6 bases of the junction without a gene match. Taken from cysteine to phenylalanine, the CDR3 has 15 residues. CDR3 DNA only is kept here, 45 bases in frame from base 1. Reading the germline V gene gives CDR1 SGDLS and CDR2 YYNGEE. The sequence derives from a man younger than 30 who had mild COVID-19 (a few samples of this study predate the infection). The sample titles of this study are shuffled in the database, so cell type and time point are left out; the donor was told from shared clones. The sequenced material came from PBMCs or a T cell subset sorted from them (not recorded which). Rearrangement joined TRBV9 to TRBJ2-1, and 9 bases in between align with TRBD2. Read as DNA, the sequence is TGTGCCAGCAGCGTAGTCCCTAGCGGGGCGGATGAGCAGTTCTTC. This sequence encodes CASSVVPSGADEQFF. The entire variable domain, with the stretches around the CDR3 drawn from the reference TRBV9 and TRBJ2-1 proteins, is DSGVTQTPKHLITATGQRVTLRCSPRSGDLSVYWYQQSLDQGLQFLIQYYNGEERAKGNILERFSAQQFPDLHSELNLSSLELGDSALYFCASSVVPSGADEQFFGPGTRLTVL.